This T cell receptor beta chain was sequenced during a study of T cells in Graves' hyperthyroidism and ophthalmopathy. Points from the study as a whole: It was a median approximately 6 months before onset that the model predicted ophthalmopathy.

Germline loops: CDR1 LNHDA, CDR2 SQIVND (reference sequence). Trimming stripped 5 bases from V and 4 bases from J, with 17 bases between. This CDR3 region has 16 residues. This clonotype was seen a handful of times. What it binds is unknown. TCR beta CDR3 region amplification was performed from RNA transcripts. First-round RT-PCR with HTBI primers amplified the TCR CDR3 region. Each CDR3 protein is one row after TCRdb ran MiXCR on the multiplex PCR reads. The repertoire holds approximately 590,000 distinct CDR3 sequences, with approximately 44% as singletons. The rearrangement links TRBV19 to TRBJ2-2; no definite D call. Sequencing was done on a sample of peripheral blood or thyroid tissue (not recorded which). The TCR originated in a woman aged 18-29 years with Graves' hyperthyroidism. The CDR3 reads CASSDPHPQSTGELFF. The CDR3 nucleotides are TGTGCCAGTAGTGACCCGCACCCCCAATCCACCGGGGAGCTGTTTTTT. Full variable domain (outside the CDR3, taken from reference TRBV19 and TRBJ2-2): DGGITQSPKYLFRKEGQNVTLSCEQNLNHDAMYWYRQDPGQGLRLIYYSQIVNDFQKGDIAEGYSVSREKKESFPLTVTSAQKNPTAFYLCASSDPHPQSTGELFFGEGSRLTVL.